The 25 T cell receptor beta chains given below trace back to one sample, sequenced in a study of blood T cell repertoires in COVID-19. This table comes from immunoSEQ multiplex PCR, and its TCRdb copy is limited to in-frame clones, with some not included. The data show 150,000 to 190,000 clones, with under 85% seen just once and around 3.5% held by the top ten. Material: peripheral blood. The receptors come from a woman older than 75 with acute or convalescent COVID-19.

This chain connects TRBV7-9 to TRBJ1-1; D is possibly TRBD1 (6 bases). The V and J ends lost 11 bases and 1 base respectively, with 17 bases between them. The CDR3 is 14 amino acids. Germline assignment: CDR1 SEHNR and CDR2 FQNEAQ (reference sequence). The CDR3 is CACGQTTPNTEAFF. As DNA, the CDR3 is TGTGCCTGCGGACAGACGACCCCGAACACTGAAGCTTTCTTT.

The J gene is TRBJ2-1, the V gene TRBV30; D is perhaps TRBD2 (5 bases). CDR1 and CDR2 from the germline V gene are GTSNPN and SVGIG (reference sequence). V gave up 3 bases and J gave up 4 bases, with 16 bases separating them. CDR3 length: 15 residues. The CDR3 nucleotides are TGTGCCTGGAGCCGGACTGGTAGTTTTTACAATGAGCAGTTCTTC. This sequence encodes CAWSRTGSFYNEQFF. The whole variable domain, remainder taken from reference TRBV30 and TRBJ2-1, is SQTIHQWPATLVQPVGSPLSLECTVEGTSNPNLYWYRQAAGRGLQLLFYSVGIGQISSEVPQNLSASRPQDRQFILSSKKLLLSDSGFYLCAWSRTGSFYNEQFFGPGTRLTVL.

The CDR3 DNA reads TGTGCCAGCAGTCGCGCAGGGGCAGGGACTGAAGCTTTCTTT. Protein sequence: CASSRAGAGTEAFF. V and J are TRBV6-5 and TRBJ1-1; a possible D gene is TRBD1 (6 bases). There are 14 residues in the CDR3. Looked up from germline, CDR1 is MNHEY and CDR2 is SVGAGI. Deletions cut 5 bases from V and 5 bases from J, with 15 bases between.

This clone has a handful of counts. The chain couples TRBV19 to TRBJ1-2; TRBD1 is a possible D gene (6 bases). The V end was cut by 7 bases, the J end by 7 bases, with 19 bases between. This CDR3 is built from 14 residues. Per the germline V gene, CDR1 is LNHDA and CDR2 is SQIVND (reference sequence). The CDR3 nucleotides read TGTGCCAGTACCCCAAACAGGGAATCCTCTGGCTACACCTTC. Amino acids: CASTPNRESSGYTF.

CDR3 region: CASSRLLAVGFYEQYF. CDR3 DNA: TGTGCCAGCAGCCGTCTCTTAGCGGTAGGATTCTACGAGCAGTACTTC. This chain links TRBV3-1 (or the pseudogene TRBV3-2) with TRBJ2-7; tentatively, D is TRBD2 (6 bases). Germline V lookup: CDR1 LGHDT, CDR2 YNNKEL (reference sequence). The CDR3 covers 16 residues. Trimming shortened V by 4 bases and J by 3 bases, and 19 bases separated the two germline ends.

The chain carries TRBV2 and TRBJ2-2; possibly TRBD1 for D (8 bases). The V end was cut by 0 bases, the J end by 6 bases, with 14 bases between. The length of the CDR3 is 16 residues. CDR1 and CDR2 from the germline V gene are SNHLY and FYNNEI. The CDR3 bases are TGTGCCAGCAGTGAAGCCAGGACAGGGAGGGCCGGGGAGCTGTTTTTT. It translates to CASSEARTGRAGELFF.

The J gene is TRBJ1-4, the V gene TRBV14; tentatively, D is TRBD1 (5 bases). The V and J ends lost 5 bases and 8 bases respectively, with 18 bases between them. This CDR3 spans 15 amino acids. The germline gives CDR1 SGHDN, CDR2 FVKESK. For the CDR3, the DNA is TGTGCCAGCAGCGCGTTGTTACAGGTTTCGGAAAAACTGTTTTTT. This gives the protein CASSALLQVSEKLFF.

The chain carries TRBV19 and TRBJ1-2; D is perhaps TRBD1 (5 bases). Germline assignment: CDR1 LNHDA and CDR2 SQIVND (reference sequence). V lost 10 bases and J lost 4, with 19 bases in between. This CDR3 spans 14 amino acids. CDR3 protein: CATSGGGSFYGYTF. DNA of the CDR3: TGTGCCACCTCGGGGGGTGGAAGCTTCTATGGCTACACCTTC.

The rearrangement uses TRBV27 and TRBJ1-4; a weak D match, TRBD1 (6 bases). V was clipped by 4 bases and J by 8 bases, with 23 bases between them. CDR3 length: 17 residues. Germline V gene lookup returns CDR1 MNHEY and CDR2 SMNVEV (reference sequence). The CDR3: CASSSGRGGGLGEKLFF. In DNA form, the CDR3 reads TGTGCCAGCAGTTCCGGCAGGGGCGGGGGTTTAGGGGAAAAACTGTTTTTT.

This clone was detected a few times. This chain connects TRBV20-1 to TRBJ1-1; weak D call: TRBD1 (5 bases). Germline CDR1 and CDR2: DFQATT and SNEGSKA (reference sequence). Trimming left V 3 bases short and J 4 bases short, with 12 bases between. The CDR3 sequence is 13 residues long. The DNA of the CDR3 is TGCAGTGCTAGTGGAGCAGGGATCACTGAAGCTTTCTTT. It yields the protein CSASGAGITEAFF.

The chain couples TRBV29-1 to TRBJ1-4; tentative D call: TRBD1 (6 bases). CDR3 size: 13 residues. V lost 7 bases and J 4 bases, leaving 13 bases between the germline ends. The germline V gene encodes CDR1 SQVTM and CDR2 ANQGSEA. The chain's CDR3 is CSAQRGFNEKLFF. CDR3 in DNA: TGCAGCGCCCAAAGGGGGTTTAATGAAAAACTGTTTTTT.

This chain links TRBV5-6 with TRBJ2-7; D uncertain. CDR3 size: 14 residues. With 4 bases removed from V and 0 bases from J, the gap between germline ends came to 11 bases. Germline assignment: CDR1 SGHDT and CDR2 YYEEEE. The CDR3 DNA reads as TGTGCCAGCAGCACAGTTTCAGTCTCCTACGAGCAGTACTTC. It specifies CASSTVSVSYEQYF.

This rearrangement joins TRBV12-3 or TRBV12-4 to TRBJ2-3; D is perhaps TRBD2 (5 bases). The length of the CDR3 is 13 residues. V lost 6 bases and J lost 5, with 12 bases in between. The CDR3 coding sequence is TGTGCCAGCAGCCCCGCGGGTTTAGATACGCAGTATTTT. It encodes CASSPAGLDTQYF.

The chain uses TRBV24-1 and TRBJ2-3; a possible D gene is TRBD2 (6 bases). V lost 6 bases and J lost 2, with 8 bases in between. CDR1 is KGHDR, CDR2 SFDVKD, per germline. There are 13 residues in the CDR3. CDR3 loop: CATSRGATDTQYF. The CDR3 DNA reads TGTGCCACCAGTCGCGGGGCCACAGATACGCAGTATTTT.

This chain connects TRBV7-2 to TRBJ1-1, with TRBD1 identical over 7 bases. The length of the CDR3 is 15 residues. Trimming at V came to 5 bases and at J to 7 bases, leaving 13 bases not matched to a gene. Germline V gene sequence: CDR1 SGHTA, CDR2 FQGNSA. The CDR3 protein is CASSQHSTGVNEAFF. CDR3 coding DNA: TGTGCCAGCAGCCAACACTCAACAGGGGTAAATGAAGCTTTCTTT.

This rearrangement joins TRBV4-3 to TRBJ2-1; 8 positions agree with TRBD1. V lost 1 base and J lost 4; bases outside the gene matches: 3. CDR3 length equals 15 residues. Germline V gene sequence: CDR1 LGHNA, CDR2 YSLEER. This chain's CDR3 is CASSQVRTGYNEQFF. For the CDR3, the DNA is TGCGCCAGCAGCCAAGTAAGGACAGGGTACAATGAGCAGTTCTTC.

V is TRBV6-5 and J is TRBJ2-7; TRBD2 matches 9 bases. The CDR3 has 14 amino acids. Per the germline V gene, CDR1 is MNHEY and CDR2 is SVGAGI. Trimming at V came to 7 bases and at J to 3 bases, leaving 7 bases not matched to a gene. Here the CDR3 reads CASIPSGRNYEQYF. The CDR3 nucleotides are TGTGCCAGCATTCCGAGCGGGAGGAACTACGAGCAGTACTTC.

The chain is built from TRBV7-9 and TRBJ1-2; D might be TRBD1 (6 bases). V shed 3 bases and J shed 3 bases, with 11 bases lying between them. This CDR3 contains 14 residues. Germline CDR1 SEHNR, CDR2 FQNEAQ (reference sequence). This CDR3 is CASSLGASHYGYTF. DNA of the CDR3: TGTGCCAGCAGCTTGGGGGCCAGCCACTATGGCTACACCTTC.

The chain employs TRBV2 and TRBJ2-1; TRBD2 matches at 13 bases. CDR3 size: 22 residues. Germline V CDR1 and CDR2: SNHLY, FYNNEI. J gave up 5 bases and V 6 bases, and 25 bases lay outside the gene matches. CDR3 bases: TGTGCCAGCAGCCTCGCGTCCCACCGGACTAGCGGGAGAGCCGTGGACCACAATGAGCAGTTCTTC. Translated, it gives CASSLASHRTSGRAVDHNEQFF.

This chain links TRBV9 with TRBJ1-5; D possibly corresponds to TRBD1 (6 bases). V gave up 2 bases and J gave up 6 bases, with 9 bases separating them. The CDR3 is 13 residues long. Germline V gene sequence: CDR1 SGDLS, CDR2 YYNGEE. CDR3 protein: CASSVGASQPQHF. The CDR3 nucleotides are TGTGCCAGCAGCGTGGGGGCGAGTCAGCCCCAGCATTTT.

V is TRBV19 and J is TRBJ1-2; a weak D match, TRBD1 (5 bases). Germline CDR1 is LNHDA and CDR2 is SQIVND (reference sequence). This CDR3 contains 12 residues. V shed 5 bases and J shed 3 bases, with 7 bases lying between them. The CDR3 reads CASSDRDYGYTF. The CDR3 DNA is TGTGCCAGTAGTGACAGAGACTATGGCTACACCTTC.

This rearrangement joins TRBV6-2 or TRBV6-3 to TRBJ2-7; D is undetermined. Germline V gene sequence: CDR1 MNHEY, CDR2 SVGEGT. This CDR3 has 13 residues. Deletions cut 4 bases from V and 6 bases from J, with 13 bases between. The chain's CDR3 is CASSSNDKPEQYF. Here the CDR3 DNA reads TGTGCCAGCAGTTCCAACGACAAGCCCGAGCAGTACTTC.

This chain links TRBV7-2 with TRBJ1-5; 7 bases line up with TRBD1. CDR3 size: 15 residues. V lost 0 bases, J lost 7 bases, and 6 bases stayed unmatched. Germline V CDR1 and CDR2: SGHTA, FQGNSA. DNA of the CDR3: TGTGCCAGCAGCTTAGCAAGGGACAGCGGACAGCCCCAGCATTTT. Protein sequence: CASSLARDSGQPQHF. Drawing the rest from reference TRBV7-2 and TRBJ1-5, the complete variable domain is GAGVSQSPSNKVTEKGKDVELRCDPISGHTALYWYRQSLGQGLEFLIYFQGNSAPDKSGLPSDRFSAERTGGSVSTLTIQRTQQEDSAVYLCASSLARDSGQPQHFGDGTRLSIL.

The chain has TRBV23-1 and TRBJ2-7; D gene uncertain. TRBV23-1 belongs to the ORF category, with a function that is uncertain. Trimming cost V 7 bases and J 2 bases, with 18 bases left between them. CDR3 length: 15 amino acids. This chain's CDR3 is CASMSLRRFPYEQYF. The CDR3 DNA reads TGCGCCAGCATGTCCCTCCGGCGGTTCCCCTACGAGCAGTACTTC.

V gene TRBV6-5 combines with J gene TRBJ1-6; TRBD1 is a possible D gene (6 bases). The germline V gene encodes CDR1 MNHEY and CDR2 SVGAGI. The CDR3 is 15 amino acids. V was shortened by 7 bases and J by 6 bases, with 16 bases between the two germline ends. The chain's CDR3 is CASTMDSLANSPLHF. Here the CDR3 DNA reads TGTGCCAGCACCATGGACAGCCTGGCTAATTCACCCCTCCACTTT.